This section outlines one T cell receptor beta chain sequence together with its context. TCRdb keeps only in-frame clones here, not all; method: immunoSEQ multiplex PCR. Here the sample spans about 91,000 clones, around nine tenths being singletons. This specimen comes from a study of identifying expanded T cells in peripheral blood. This CDR3 contains 16 residues. From germline, CDR1 is LGHNA and CDR2 YNFKEQ. V lost 0 bases and J lost 4, with 16 bases in between. The sequencing input was blood. The receptor was derived from a person aged 18-70 years in good health. The gene calls are TRBV4-2 and TRBJ2-7; D may be TRBD1 or TRBD2 (6 bases each). This chain's CDR3 is CASSQDEGGTEYEQYF. DNA for the CDR3: TGTGCCAGCAGCCAAGATGAGGGGGGAACAGAGTACGAGCAGTACTTC.